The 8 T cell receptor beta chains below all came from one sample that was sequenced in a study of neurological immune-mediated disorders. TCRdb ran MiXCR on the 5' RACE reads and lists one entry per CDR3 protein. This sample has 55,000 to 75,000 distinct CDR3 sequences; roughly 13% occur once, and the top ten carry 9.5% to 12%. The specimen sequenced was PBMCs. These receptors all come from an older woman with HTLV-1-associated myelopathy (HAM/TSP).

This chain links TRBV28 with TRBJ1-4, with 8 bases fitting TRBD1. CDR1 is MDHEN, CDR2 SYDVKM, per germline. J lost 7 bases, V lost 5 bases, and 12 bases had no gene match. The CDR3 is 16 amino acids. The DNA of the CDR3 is TGTGCCAGCAGTGCAACAGGGGGAGGATATGGTGAAAAACTGTTTTTT. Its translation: CASSATGGGYGEKLFF.

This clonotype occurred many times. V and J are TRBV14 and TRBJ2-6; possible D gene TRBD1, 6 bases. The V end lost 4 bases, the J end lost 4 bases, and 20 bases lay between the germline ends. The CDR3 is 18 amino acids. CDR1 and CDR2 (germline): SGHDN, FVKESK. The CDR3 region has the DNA TGTGCCAGCAGCCGGGGCAGTGTGTGGGGGCTCGGGGCCAACGTCCTGACTTTC. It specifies CASSRGSVWGLGANVLTF.

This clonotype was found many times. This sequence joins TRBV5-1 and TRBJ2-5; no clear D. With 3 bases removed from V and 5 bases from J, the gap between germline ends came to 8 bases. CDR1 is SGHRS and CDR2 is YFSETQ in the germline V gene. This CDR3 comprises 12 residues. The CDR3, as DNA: TGCGCCAGCAGCTACACCGGGGAGACCCAGTACTTC. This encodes CASSYTGETQYF.

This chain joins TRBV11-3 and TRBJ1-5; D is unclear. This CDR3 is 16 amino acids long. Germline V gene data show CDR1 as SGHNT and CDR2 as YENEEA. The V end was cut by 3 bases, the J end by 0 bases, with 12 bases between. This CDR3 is CASSFVGRDSNQPQHF. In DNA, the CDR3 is TGTGCCAGCAGCTTTGTCGGGAGGGATAGCAATCAGCCCCAGCATTTT. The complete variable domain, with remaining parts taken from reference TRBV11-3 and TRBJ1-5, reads EAGVVQSPRYKIIEKKQPVAFWCNPISGHNTLYWYLQNLGQGPELLIRYENEEAVDDSQLPKDRFSAERLKGVDSTLKIQPAELGDSAVYLCASSFVGRDSNQPQHFGDGTRLSIL.

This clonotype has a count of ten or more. CDR3 loop: CASSLGGRAGYTF. CDR3 in DNA: TGTGCCAGCAGCTTAGGTGGCAGGGCTGGCTACACCTTC. The chain couples TRBV7-9 to TRBJ1-2, with D tentatively TRBD1 (5 bases). CDR3 size: 13 residues. V dropped 1 base and J dropped 7 bases, with 10 bases sitting between them. Germline V lookup: CDR1 SEHNR, CDR2 FQNEAQ (reference sequence).

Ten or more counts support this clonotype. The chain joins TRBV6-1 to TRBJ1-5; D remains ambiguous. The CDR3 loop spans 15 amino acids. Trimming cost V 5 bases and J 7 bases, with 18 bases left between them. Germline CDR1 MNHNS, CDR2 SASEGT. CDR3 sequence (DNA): TGTGCCAGCAGTCCAAACCGACAAGTCCTCCAGCCCCAGCATTTT. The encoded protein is CASSPNRQVLQPQHF.

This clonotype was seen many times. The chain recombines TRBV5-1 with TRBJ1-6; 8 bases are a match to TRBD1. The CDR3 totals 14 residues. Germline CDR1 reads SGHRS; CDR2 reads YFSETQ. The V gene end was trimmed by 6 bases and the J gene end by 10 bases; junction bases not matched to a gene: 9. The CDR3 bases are TGCGCCAGCAAAACCGGGACAGGCTCCTCACCCCTCCACTTT. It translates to CASKTGTGSSPLHF. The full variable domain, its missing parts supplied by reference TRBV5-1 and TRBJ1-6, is KAGVTQTPRYLIKTRGQQVTLSCSPISGHRSVSWYQQTPGQGLQFLFEYFSETQRNKGNFPGRFSGRQFSNSRSEMNVSTLELGDSALYLCASKTGTGSSPLHFGNGTRLTVT.

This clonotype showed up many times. CDR3 residues: CSVGATGNEQYF. The CDR3 coding sequence is TGCAGCGTTGGAGCTACCGGGAACGAGCAGTACTTC. The chain carries TRBV29-1 and TRBJ2-7; D is possibly TRBD2 (5 bases). Deletions cut 4 bases from V and 5 bases from J, with 12 bases between. CDR1 is SQVTM, CDR2 ANQGSEA, per germline. This CDR3 contains 12 residues.